The 11 T cell receptor beta chains given below trace back to one sample, sequenced in a study of human T cells and chemical hapten exposure. Time point defined: patch test 1, 2 weeks after DPC sensitization. The treatment: therapeutic diphenylcyclopropenone sensitization with weekly scalp DPC. TCRdb reprocessed the RACE reads with MiXCR, giving one entry per CDR3 protein. Of about 80,000 distinct CDR3 sequences in the sample, under 13% were seen once. Sample: whole blood, taken in connection with sensitization to the hapten diphenylcyclopropenone (DPC). The receptor set was obtained from a woman in her 50s with alopecia areata. Some clones in this sample may be carry-over from other donors' samples.

The CDR3 DNA follows: TGCGCCAGCAGCTTGGTAGGGACTAGCGTTTACAATGAGCAGTTCTTC. This sequence encodes CASSLVGTSVYNEQFF. The V gene is TRBV5-1, the J gene TRBJ2-1; 10 bases align to TRBD2. The CDR3 totals 16 residues. Per the germline V gene, CDR1 is SGHRS and CDR2 is YFSETQ. With V trimmed by 0 bases and J by 4 bases, 4 bases remained unmatched.

This clonotype occurred a few times. This chain links TRBV7-3 with TRBJ2-1; 7 bases agree with TRBD2. CDR3 size: 13 residues. Germline values: CDR1 SGHTA, CDR2 FQGTGA. The ends lost 3 bases at V and 6 bases at J; junction bases unmatched: 2. The CDR3 reads CASSLGLTNEQFF. For the CDR3, the DNA is TGTGCCAGCAGCTTGGGACTAACCAATGAGCAGTTCTTC.

This clonotype has only a few counts. This chain links TRBV5-4 with TRBJ1-2, with TRBD1 identical over 7 bases. The CDR3 is made up of 18 amino acids. CDR1 is SGHNT, CDR2 YYREEE, per germline (reference sequence). Losses at the gene ends were 4 bases for V and 0 bases for J; bases not matched to a gene: 15. The CDR3 loop reads CASSGRELGTVTNYGYTF. CDR3 nucleotide sequence: TGTGCCAGCAGCGGAAGGGAACTCGGGACAGTTACTAACTATGGCTACACCTTC.

V gene TRBV11-2 combines with J gene TRBJ2-5; TRBD2 aligns across 9 bases. The V gene end was trimmed by 3 bases and the J gene end by 4 bases; junction bases not matched to a gene: 9. The CDR3 extends over 16 amino acids. Germline V gene data show CDR1 as SGHAT and CDR2 as FQNNGV. The CDR3 reads CASSLGSSGSRETQYF. The DNA for the CDR3 is TGTGCCAGCAGCTTGGGGAGTAGCGGGAGTAGAGAGACCCAGTACTTC.

CDR3 amino acids: CASSPASGHQPQHF. The CDR3 region has the DNA TGCGCCAGCAGCCCCGCGTCAGGGCATCAGCCCCAGCATTTT. The rearrangement joins TRBV4-1 to TRBJ1-5; D might be TRBD1 (5 bases). Trimming stripped 4 bases from V and 5 bases from J, with 12 bases between. The CDR3 spans 14 residues. Germline CDR1 reads MGHRA; CDR2 reads YSYEKL.

This sequence joins TRBV5-4 and TRBJ2-5; 8 positions agree with TRBD1. This CDR3 has 16 residues. Trimming took 0 bases from V and 6 from J; bases not matched to a gene: 10. CDR1 and CDR2 (germline): SGHNT, YYREEE (reference sequence). In nucleotides, the CDR3 is TGTGCCAGCAGCTTGGTCGGACAGGGAGGAATAAAGACCCAGTACTTC. Translation: CASSLVGQGGIKTQYF.

For this clonotype: The final CDR3 position lacks the conserved phenylalanine or tryptophan, pointing to a likely read error. It is unclear where the CDR3 begins or ends on the DNA, so no DNA is shown, and the CDR3 is as TCRdb lists it. This chain connects TRBV24-1 to TRBJ2-4; TRBD1 is the table's D call, not checked against the DNA. Per the germline V gene, CDR1 is KGHDR and CDR2 is SFDVKD. The CDR3 comprises 11 residues, both ends counted. The CDR3 spells CATHPGTEFRC.

This clonotype has just a few counts. The gene calls are TRBV29-1 and TRBJ1-4; TRBD1 matches at 7 bases. The V gene's germline CDR1 is SQVTM and CDR2 ANQGSEA. The V gene end was trimmed by 7 bases and the J gene end by 10 bases; junction bases not matched to a gene: 6. The CDR3 runs 11 residues. As DNA, the CDR3 is TGCAGCGCGGGACAGTCCAGAAAACTGTTTTTT. Translation: CSAGQSRKLFF. Full variable domain (outside the CDR3, taken from reference TRBV29-1 and TRBJ1-4): SAVISQKPSRDICQRGTSLTIQCQVDSQVTMMFWYRQQPGQSLTLIATANQGSEATYESGFVIDKFPISRPNLTFSTLTVSNMSPEDSSIYLCSAGQSRKLFFGSGTQLSVL.

The chain carries TRBV20-1 and TRBJ2-1; tentative D call: TRBD1 (5 bases). The germline CDR1 and CDR2 sequences are DFQATT and SNEGSKA (reference sequence). With 2 bases removed from V and 2 bases from J, the gap between germline ends came to 13 bases. CDR3 length: 15 residues. The CDR3 DNA reads TGCAGTGCTAGAAAAGGGGCAGGGACCTACAATGAGCAGTTCTTC. It encodes CSARKGAGTYNEQFF.

This clonotype was seen repeatedly, ten times or more. The chain employs TRBV4-3 and TRBJ2-3, with 8 bases aligning to TRBD1. Germline CDR1 is LGHNA and CDR2 is YSLEER. The CDR3 has 14 amino acids. Trimming cost V 1 base and J 6 bases; bases outside gene matches: 3. The CDR3 loop is CASSQATGVDTQYF. In nucleotides, the CDR3 is TGCGCCAGCAGCCAAGCGACAGGGGTCGATACGCAGTATTTT.

This clonotype was seen a few times. The chain couples TRBV5-1 to TRBJ1-2; no clear D. The germline V gene encodes CDR1 SGHRS and CDR2 YFSETQ. The CDR3 has 13 amino acids. The germline V and J ends were trimmed by 0 bases and 2 bases, with 5 bases remaining between them. This chain's CDR3 is CASSLEQNYGYTF. The DNA for the CDR3 is TGCGCCAGCAGCTTGGAACAAAACTATGGCTACACCTTC.